The sequence of this T cell receptor beta chain was determined in a study of T cell responses to AZD1222 COVID-19 vaccine. Study-wide results and limits: The study sampled repertoires only after the peak T cell response. A mostly white British donor set with more females was recruited, and clonal diversity was possibly underestimated.

This table comes from immunoSEQ multiplex PCR, and its TCRdb copy is limited to in-frame clones, with some not included. The data show about 120,000 clones, 86% seen once. On this clone: Its antigen is still unknown.

The CDR3 contains 18 residues. V was clipped by 4 bases and J by 3 bases; unmatched bases: 12. Germline CDR1 and CDR2: MNHEY and SVGEGT. Source: peripheral blood, taken 28 days after the second AZD1222 dose. The clonotype originates from an adult who received the AZD1222 COVID-19 vaccine. This chain links TRBV6-2 or TRBV6-3 with TRBJ1-5; 10 bases fit TRBD1. DNA for the CDR3: TGTGCCAGCAGTTCGGGACAGGGGTTCGTACCGTACAATCAGCCCCAGCATTTT. This sequence encodes CASSSGQGFVPYNQPQHF.